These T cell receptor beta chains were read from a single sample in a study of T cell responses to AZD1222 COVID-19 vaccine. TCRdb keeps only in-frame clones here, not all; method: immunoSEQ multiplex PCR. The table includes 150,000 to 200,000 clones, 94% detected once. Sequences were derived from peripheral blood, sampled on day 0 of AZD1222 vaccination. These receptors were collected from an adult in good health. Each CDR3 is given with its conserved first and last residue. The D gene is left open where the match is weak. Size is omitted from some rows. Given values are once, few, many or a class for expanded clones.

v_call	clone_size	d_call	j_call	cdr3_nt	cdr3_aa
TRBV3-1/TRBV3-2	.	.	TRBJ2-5	TGTGCCAGCAGCCAAAAAGTTTTAAAAAGGGGCCAAGAGACCCAGTACTTC	CASSQKVLKRGQETQYF
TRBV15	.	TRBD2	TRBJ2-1	TGTGCCACCAGCGGACTAGCGCAGTACAATGAGCAGTTCTTC	CATSGLAQYNEQFF
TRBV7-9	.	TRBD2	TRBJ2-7	TGTGCCACCCGAGCGGGGACCTCCTACGAGCAGTACTTC	CATRAGTSYEQYF
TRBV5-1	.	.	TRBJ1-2	TGCGCCAGCAGCCCGAGTACAGGGTTAGATGGCTACACCTTC	CASSPSTGLDGYTF
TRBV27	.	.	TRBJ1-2	TGTGCCAGCAGCCCGGGGAGGGGCAGGGACTATGGCTACACCTTC	CASSPGRGRDYGYTF
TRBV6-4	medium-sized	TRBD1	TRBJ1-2	TGTGCCAGCAGCCCGACAGGGGACAACTATGGCTACACCTTC	CASSPTGDNYGYTF
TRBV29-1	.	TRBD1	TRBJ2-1	TGCAGCGCCGGACAGGGAGAGGCCTACAATGAGCAGTTCTTC	CSAGQGEAYNEQFF
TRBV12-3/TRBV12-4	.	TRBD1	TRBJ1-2	TGTGCCAGCAGTTTAGAGGGGGCTTATGGCTACACCTTC	CASSLEGAYGYTF
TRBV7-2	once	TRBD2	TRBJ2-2	TGTGCCAGCAGCTTACGAATCGGCCTAGCGGGAGCCGGGGAGCTGTTTTTT	CASSLRIGLAGAGELFF
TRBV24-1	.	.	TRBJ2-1	TGTGCCACCAGTGATTTTGACGGCAATGAGCAGTTCTTC	CATSDFDGNEQFF
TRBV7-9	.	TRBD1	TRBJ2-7	TGTGCCAGCAGCGGACCGGGACAGGGGACCGAGCAGTACTTC	CASSGPGQGTEQYF
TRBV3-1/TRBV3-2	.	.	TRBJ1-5	TGTGCCAGCAGCCAAGCGGGGGGTACTCAGCCCCAGCATTTT	CASSQAGGTQPQHF
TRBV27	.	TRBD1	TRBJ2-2	TGTGCCAGCAGTCCGACAGGGTCCGGAACCGGGGAGCTGTTTTTT	CASSPTGSGTGELFF
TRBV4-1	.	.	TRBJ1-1	TGCGCCAGCAGCCAGGAGGGTGCCGCTGAAGCTTTCTTT	CASSQEGAAEAFF
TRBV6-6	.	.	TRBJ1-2	TGTGCCAGCACCCTCGACCCTAGGGACTATGGCTACACCTTC	CASTLDPRDYGYTF
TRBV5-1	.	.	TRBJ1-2	TGCGCCAGCAGCTTGGCCGAAGGGGTTGATGGCTACACCTTC	CASSLAEGVDGYTF
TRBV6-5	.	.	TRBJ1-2	TGTGCCAGCACTCCAGGGGAGGAGGGATATGGCTACACCTTC	CASTPGEEGYGYTF
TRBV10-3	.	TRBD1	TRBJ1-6	TGTGCCACCCGGGACAGGGAAAAGTCACCCCTCCACTTT	CATRDREKSPLHF
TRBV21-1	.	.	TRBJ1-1	TGTGCCAGCAACTCAAAGCTAGGGGGCGAGGTTGGAGGTGAAGCTTTCTTT	CASNSKLGGEVGGEAFF
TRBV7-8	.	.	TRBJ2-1	TGTGCCAGCAGCTTAGGAAGGTACAATGAGCAGTTCTTC	CASSLGRYNEQFF
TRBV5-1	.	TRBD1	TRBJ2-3	TGCGCCAGCAGCTGGACAGGGGTAGAAACAGATACGCAGTATTTT	CASSWTGVETDTQYF
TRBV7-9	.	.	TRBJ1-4	TGTGCCAGCAGCTTATCGGACGAAAAACTGTTTTTT	CASSLSDEKLFF
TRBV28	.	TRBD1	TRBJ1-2	TGTGCCAGCAGTTTACCACAGGGGGCTGGTGGCTACACCTTC	CASSLPQGAGGYTF
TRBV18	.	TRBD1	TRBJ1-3	TGTGCCAGCTCACCTTTTGCCGGGACAGGGGGCACTGGAAACACCATATATTTT	CASSPFAGTGGTGNTIYF
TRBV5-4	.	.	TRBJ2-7	TGTGCCAGCAGCCGGGCTTCGATTAGCTCCTACGAGCAGTACTTC	CASSRASISSYEQYF
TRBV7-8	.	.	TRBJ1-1	TGTGCCAGCAGCCCGGGCTGGAGCACTGAAGCTTTCTTT	CASSPGWSTEAFF
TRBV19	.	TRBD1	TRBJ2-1	TGTGCCACGGAATCACAGGGGTCTTACCATGAGCAGTTCTTC	CATESQGSYHEQFF
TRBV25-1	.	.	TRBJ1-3	TGTGCCAGCAGTGTTGGCAGCTCTGGAAACACCATATATTTT	CASSVGSSGNTIYF
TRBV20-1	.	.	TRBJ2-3	TGCAGTGCTAGAAACACAGATACGCAGTATTTT	CSARNTDTQYF
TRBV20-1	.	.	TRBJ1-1	TGCAGTGCCCGACTTTATGAAGCTTTCTTT	CSARLYEAFF
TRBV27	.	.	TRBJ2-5	TGTGCCAGCAGTTTCGCCAGTAGTCTTTTAGAGACCCAGTACTTC	CASSFASSLLETQYF
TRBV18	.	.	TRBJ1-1	TGTGCCAGCTCACCCAGAAACACTGAAGCTTTCTTT	CASSPRNTEAFF
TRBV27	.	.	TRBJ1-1	TGTGCCAGCAGTTTCCTCGGGAGAACTGAAGCTTTCTTT	CASSFLGRTEAFF
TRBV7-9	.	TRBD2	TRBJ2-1	TGTGCCAGCAGCCCACCGACTAGCGGGAGAGCGTTCTTC	CASSPPTSGRAFF
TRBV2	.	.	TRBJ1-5	TGTGCCAGCAGCGAGGGTGGGTATAGCAATCAGCCCCAGCATTTT	CASSEGGYSNQPQHF
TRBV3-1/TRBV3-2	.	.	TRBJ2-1	TGTGCCAGCAGCCAAGAAACTCTGATCAGAAATGAGCAGTTCTTC	CASSQETLIRNEQFF
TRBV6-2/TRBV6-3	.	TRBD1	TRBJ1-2	TGTGCCAGCAGTTACCCGGACAGGAACGACGGCTACACCTTC	CASSYPDRNDGYTF
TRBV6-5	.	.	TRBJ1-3	TGTGCCAGCAGCCTAGGTGGGGCTGGAAACACCATATATTTT	CASSLGGAGNTIYF
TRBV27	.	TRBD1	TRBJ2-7	TGTGCCAGCAAGGGGACAGGCGGCCCCATGCAGGTCTACGAGCAGTACTTC	CASKGTGGPMQVYEQYF
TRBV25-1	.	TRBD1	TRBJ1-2	TGTGCCAGCAGTGAATTGGACAGGGAGAACGGCTACACCTTC	CASSELDRENGYTF
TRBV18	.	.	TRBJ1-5	TGTGCCAGCTCACCAGGGGACAATCAGCCCCAGCATTTT	CASSPGDNQPQHF
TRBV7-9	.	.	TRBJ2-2	TGTGCCAGCAGCCTAGCCTCCACCGGGGAGCTGTTTTTT	CASSLASTGELFF
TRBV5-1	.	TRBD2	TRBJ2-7	TGCGCCAGCAGGGGGTCGGGCGGGAGCGGCGACGAGCAGTACTTC	CASRGSGGSGDEQYF
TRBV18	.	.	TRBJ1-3	TGTGCCAGCTCACTGCTGGACGGCAACTCTGGAAACACCATATATTTT	CASSLLDGNSGNTIYF
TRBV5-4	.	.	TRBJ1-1	TGTGCCAGCAGCCTCCCTGTGGGTTCCCATAACACTGAAGCTTTCTTT	CASSLPVGSHNTEAFF
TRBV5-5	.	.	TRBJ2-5	TGTGCCAGCAGCTTGGCCATAAGGGTCCTACAAGAGACCCAGTACTTC	CASSLAIRVLQETQYF
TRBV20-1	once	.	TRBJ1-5	TGCAGCGACGATATGCAGCATTTT	CSDDMQHF
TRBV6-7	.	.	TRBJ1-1	TGTGCCAGCAGTTACCTAGGTACAGACCCAGGAAACACTGAAGCTTTCTTT	CASSYLGTDPGNTEAFF
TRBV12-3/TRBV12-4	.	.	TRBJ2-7	TGTGCCAGCAGTTTAGCGGGGGTGGGCGAGCAGTACTTC	CASSLAGVGEQYF
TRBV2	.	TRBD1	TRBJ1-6	TGTGCCAGCAGTTCGCTGACAGGGATCAATTCACCCCTCCACTTT	CASSSLTGINSPLHF
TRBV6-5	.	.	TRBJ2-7	TGTGCCAGCAGCCGGAGTTCGGGGGCGGGGGAGCAGTACTTC	CASSRSSGAGEQYF
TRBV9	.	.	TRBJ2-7	TGTGCCAGCGGGCGGGACCGCGCGTACGAGCAGTACTTC	CASGRDRAYEQYF
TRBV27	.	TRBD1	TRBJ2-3	TGTGCCAGCAGTCCGGACAGGGGCGACACAGATACGCAGTATTTT	CASSPDRGDTDTQYF
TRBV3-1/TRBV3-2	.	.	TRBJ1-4	TGTGCCAGCAGCCACGGCAGGGCATATGAAAAACTGTTTTTT	CASSHGRAYEKLFF
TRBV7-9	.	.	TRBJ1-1	TGTGCCAGCAGCTTAGACCAAGGGTCTCAAGCTTTCTTT	CASSLDQGSQAFF